Below, one T cell receptor (beta chain) is given with its context. No antigen is known for it. No clone much larger than this one lies a single base away; base qualities are absent. The entry originates in a study of T cell repertoires in cytomegalovirus infection (dated by TCRdb to the late 2010s). Notes on the research overall: Donor HLA type was relevant to the analysis, because carriage of CMV infection together with the matching HLA type was indicated by public TCR beta signatures. Study-wide conclusions, independent of this receptor: In both this cohort and an independent cohort of several hundred donors, the cumulative frequency of public TCR beta family members distinguished carriers of CMV infection plus the relevant HLA type. In the ex vivo response, HLA-C-restricted CMV-specific TCR beta clonotypes were dominant, and in two of eight donors the single most frequent clonotype came from this HLA-C-restricted group.

The instrument was an Illumina HiSeq 1500. TCRdb redid the processing of the public reads, applying fastp at Q25 and MiXCR, and retained in-frame beta chains. Rows with one shared CDR3 protein collapse into an entry with the most common genes and DNA. The sample yields a few hundred thousand distinct CDR3 sequences; roughly 13% were counted once. The ten top clones hold around 9% of the sample. CDR1 and CDR2 are read off the germline V gene as SGHVS and FQNEAQ. V sheds 5 bases and J sheds 9 bases, leaving 7 bases between their ends. Measured from the cysteine to the phenylalanine, the CDR3 is 10 residues long. The DNA shown is the 30-base CDR3, in frame from base 1.

The source is a human donor in good health (CMV status not recorded). Some clones in this sample may be carry-over from other donors' samples. The sequencing sample was made of PBMCs. The rearrangement combines TRBV7-8 with TRBJ2-5; the D segment could be TRBD2, given 5 matching bases. The CDR3 reads CASSQEAQYF. The nucleotide sequence is given as TGTGCCAGCAGCCAGGAGGCCCAGTACTTC.